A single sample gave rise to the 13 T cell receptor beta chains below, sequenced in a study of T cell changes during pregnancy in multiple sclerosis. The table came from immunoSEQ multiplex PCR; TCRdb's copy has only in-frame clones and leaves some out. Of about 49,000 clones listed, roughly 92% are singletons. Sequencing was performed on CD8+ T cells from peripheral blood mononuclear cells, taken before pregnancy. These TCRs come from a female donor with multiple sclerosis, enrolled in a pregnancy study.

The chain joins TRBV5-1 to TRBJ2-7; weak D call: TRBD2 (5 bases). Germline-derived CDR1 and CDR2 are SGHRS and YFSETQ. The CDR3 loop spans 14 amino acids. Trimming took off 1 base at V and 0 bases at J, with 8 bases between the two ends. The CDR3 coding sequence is TGCGCCAGCAGCTTGTCCGGGGTCTCCTACGAGCAGTACTTC. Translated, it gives CASSLSGVSYEQYF.

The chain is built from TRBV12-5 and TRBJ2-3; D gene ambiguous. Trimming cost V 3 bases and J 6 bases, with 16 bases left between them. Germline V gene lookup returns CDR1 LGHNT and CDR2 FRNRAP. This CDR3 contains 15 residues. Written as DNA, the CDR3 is TGTGCTAGTGGTTTCTCCATTGGGCCGCTGGATACGCAGTATTTT. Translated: CASGFSIGPLDTQYF.

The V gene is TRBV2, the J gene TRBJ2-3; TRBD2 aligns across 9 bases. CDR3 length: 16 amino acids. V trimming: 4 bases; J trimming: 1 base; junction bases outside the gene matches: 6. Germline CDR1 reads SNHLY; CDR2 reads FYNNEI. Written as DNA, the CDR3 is TGTGCCAGCAGTGTCTCCGCTAGCGGGGGCACAGATACGCAGTATTTT. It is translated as CASSVSASGGTDTQYF. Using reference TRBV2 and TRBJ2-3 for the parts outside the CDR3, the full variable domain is EPEVTQTPSHQVTQMGQEVILRCVPISNHLYFYWYRQILGQKVEFLVSFYNNEISEKSEIFDDQFSVERPDGSNFTLKIRSTKLEDSAMYFCASSVSASGGTDTQYFGPGTRLTVL.

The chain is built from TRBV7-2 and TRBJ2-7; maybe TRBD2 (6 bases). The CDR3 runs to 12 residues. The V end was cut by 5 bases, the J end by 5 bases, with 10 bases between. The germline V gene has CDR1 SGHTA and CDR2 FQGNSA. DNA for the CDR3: TGTGCCAGCAGCCGCGGGACGCACGAGCAGTACTTC. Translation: CASSRGTHEQYF.

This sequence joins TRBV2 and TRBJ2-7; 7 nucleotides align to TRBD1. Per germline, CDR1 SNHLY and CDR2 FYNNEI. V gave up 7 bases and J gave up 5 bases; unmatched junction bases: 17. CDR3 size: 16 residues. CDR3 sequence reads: CASTESGTGASHEQYF. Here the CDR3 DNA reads TGTGCCAGCACCGAATCGGGAACAGGGGCATCCCACGAGCAGTACTTC.

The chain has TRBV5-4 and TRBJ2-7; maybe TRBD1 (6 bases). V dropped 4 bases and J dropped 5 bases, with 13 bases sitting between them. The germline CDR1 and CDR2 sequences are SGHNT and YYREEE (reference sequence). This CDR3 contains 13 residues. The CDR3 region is CASSRNRVNEQYF. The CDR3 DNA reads TGTGCCAGCAGCCGTAACAGGGTGAACGAGCAGTACTTC.

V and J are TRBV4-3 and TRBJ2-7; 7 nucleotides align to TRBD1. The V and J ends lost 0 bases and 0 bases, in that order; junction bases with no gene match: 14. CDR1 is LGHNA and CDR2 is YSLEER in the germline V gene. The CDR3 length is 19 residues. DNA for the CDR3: TGCGCCAGCAGCCAAGACTGGAATAATTTGGGACAGAGCTCCTACGAGCAGTACTTC. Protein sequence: CASSQDWNNLGQSSYEQYF.

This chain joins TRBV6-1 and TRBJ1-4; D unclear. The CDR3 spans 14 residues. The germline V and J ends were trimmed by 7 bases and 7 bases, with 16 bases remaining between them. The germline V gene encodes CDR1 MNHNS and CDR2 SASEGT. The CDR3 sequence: CASTPRGFGEKLFF. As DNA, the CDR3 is TGTGCCAGCACCCCGAGAGGTTTCGGTGAAAAACTGTTTTTT.

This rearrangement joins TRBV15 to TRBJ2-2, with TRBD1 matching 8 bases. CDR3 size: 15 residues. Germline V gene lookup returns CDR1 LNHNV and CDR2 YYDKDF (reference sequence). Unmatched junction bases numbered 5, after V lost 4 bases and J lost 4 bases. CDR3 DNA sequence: TGTGCCACCAGCACCAGGGGGCGCGGCACCGGGGAGCTGTTTTTT. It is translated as CATSTRGRGTGELFF.

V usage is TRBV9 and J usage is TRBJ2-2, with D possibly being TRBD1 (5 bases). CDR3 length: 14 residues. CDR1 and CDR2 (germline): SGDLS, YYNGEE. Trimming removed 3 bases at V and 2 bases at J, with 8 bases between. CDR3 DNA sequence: TGTGCCAGCAGCGCCGACAGTAACACCGGGGAGCTGTTTTTT. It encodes CASSADSNTGELFF.

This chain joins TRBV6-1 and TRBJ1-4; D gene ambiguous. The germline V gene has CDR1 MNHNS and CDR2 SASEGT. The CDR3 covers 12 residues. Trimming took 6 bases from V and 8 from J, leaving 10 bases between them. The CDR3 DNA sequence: TGTGCCAGCAGACTTCCGCCAGAAAAACTGTTTTTT. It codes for CASRLPPEKLFF.

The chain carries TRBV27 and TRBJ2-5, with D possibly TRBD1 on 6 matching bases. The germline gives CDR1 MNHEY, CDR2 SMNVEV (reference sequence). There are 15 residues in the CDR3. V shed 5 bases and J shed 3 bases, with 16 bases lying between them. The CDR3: CASSRGTIREETQYF. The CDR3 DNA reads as TGTGCCAGCAGTCGAGGGACAATAAGGGAAGAGACCCAGTACTTC.

In nucleotides, the CDR3 is TGTGCCAGCAGCGTAGGGGGGGGGCGCAATGAGCAGTTCTTC. It is translated as CASSVGGGRNEQFF. V is TRBV9 and J is TRBJ2-1; D is perhaps TRBD2 (7 bases). CDR1 and CDR2 (germline): SGDLS, YYNGEE. The V and J ends lost 0 bases and 6 bases respectively, with 10 bases between them. The CDR3 spans 14 residues.